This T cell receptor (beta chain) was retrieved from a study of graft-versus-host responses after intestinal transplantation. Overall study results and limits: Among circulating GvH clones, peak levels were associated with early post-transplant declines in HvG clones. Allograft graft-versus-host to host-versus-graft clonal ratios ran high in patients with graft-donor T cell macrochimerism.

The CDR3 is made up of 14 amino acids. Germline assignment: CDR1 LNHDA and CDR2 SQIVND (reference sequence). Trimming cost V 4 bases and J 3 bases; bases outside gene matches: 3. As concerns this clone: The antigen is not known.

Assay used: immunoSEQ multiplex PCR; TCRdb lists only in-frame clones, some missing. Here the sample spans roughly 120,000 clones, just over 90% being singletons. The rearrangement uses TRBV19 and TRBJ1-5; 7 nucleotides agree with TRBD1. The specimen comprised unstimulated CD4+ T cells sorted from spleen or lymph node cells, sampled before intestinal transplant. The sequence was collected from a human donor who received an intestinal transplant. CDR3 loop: CASSRDSSNQPQHF. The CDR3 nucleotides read TGTGCCAGTAGTAGGGACAGCTCCAATCAGCCCCAGCATTTT.